Below are 30 T cell receptor beta chains sequenced from a single sample in a study of CD8+ T cells in alopecia areata. In each case, RNA was isolated and then reverse transcribed into cDNA as the sequencing template. Profiled with immunoSEQ multiplex PCR; TCRdb holds only in-frame clones, not every one. In the table there are nearly 200,000 clones, roughly 50% of which are singletons. The treatment denotes: oral pan-JAK inhibitor, 5-10 mg twice daily. Sequences were derived from CD4+ T cells sorted from blood, sampled at week 24, from a patient treated with tofacitinib. The receptors were gathered from a human donor with alopecia areata.

CDR3 sequence (DNA): TGTGCCAGCAGCCGGTGGACGGATAACACTGAAGCTTTCTTT. It yields the protein CASSRWTDNTEAFF. The chain recombines TRBV14 with TRBJ1-1; D unclear. Trimming removed 4 bases at V and 2 bases at J, with 11 bases between. There are 14 residues in the CDR3. The germline V gene has CDR1 SGHDN and CDR2 FVKESK.

The chain links TRBV19 to TRBJ1-5, with D perhaps matching TRBD1 (5 bases). The CDR3 length is 14 residues. The germline V gene has CDR1 LNHDA and CDR2 SQIVND (reference sequence). V was shortened by 6 bases and J by 4 bases, with 13 bases between the two germline ends. CDR3: CASRVQGDNQPQHF. CDR3 nucleotides: TGTGCCAGTAGGGTTCAGGGAGATAATCAGCCCCAGCATTTT.

The J gene is TRBJ2-7, the V gene TRBV6-5; D is uncertain. V dropped 6 bases and J dropped 4 bases, with 7 bases sitting between them. The CDR3 has 11 residues. Germline CDR1 and CDR2: MNHEY and SVGAGI. The CDR3: CASRSQYEQYF. The CDR3 nucleotides read TGTGCCAGCAGGTCCCAATACGAGCAGTACTTC.

This clone was seen just once. The chain uses TRBV6-5 and TRBJ2-1; no definite D call. The CDR3 runs 12 residues. CDR1 MNHEY and CDR2 SVGAGI come from the germline V gene. The V and J ends lost 4 bases and 6 bases respectively, with 7 bases between them. The DNA for the CDR3 is TGTGCCAGCAGTTCCACGAGCAATGAGCAGTTCTTC. The encoded protein is CASSSTSNEQFF.

Note on this clone: One end of the junction varies from germline; a read error may be responsible. This sequence joins TRBV6-6 and TRBJ2-2, with D maybe TRBD1 (5 bases). Germline V CDR1 and CDR2: MNHNY, SVGAGI (reference sequence). CDR3 length equals 16 residues. The DNA for the CDR3 is TGTGCCAGCAGTCCTCTGGGGCGTGGCAACATCGGGGAGCTGTTTTTT. Translating gives CASSPLGRGNIGELFF.

CDR3 sequence: CASSLGYGYGYTF. DNA for the CDR3: TGTGCCAGCAGCTTAGGGTACGGCTATGGCTACACCTTC. The chain couples TRBV11-2 to TRBJ1-2; no reliable D call. The CDR3 has 13 amino acids. Germline CDR1 is SGHAT and CDR2 is FQNNGV. The V and J ends lost 1 base and 4 bases respectively, with 7 bases between them. Looking up the rest from reference TRBV11-2 and TRBJ1-2 gives the full variable domain: EAGVAQSPRYKIIEKRQSVAFWCNPISGHATLYWYQQILGQGPKLLIQFQNNGVVDDSQLPKDRFSAERLKGVDSTLKIQPAKLEDSAVYLCASSLGYGYGYTFGSGTRLTVV.

The J gene is TRBJ2-3, the V gene TRBV9; perhaps D is TRBD1 or TRBD2 (6 bases each). V lost 0 bases to trimming and J lost 3 bases, with 11 bases between them. Germline V gives CDR1 SGDLS, CDR2 YYNGEE. The CDR3 is 15 residues long. CDR3 bases: TGTGCCAGCAGCGTAGACAGGGCGGGGACAGATACGCAGTATTTT. Its translation is CASSVDRAGTDTQYF. Full variable domain (remainder filled in from reference TRBV9 and TRBJ2-3): DSGVTQTPKHLITATGQRVTLRCSPRSGDLSVYWYQQSLDQGLQFLIQYYNGEERAKGNILERFSAQQFPDLHSELNLSSLELGDSALYFCASSVDRAGTDTQYFGPGTRLTVL.

The chain joins TRBV30 to TRBJ2-5; a weak D match, TRBD2 (6 bases). This CDR3 comprises 13 residues. Germline V gene lookup returns CDR1 GTSNPN and CDR2 SVGIG (reference sequence). V dropped 5 bases and J dropped 0 bases, with 10 bases sitting between them. CDR3 sequence reads: CAWGEVYQETQYF. In DNA, the CDR3 is TGTGCCTGGGGGGAGGTGTACCAAGAGACCCAGTACTTC.

The rearrangement uses TRBV5-4 and TRBJ1-1, with D maybe TRBD1 (5 bases). V lost 4 bases to trimming and J lost 1 base, with 14 bases between them. This CDR3 comprises 15 residues. Per the germline V gene, CDR1 is SGHNT and CDR2 is YYREEE (reference sequence). CDR3 region: CASSLVKTGNTEAFF. The CDR3 DNA is TGTGCCAGCAGCCTGGTCAAAACAGGGAACACTGAAGCTTTCTTT. Together with reference TRBV5-4 and TRBJ1-1, the CDR3 gives the full variable domain: ETGVTQSPTHLIKTRGQQVTLRCSSQSGHNTVSWYQQALGQGPQFIFQYYREEENGRGNFPPRFSGLQFPNYSSELNVNALELDDSALYLCASSLVKTGNTEAFFGQGTRLTVV.

The genes are TRBV2 and TRBJ1-1; D might be TRBD1 (5 bases). Germline V gives CDR1 SNHLY, CDR2 FYNNEI. V lost 8 bases and J 1 base, leaving 11 bases between the germline ends. The length of the CDR3 is 13 residues. CDR3 sequence (DNA): TGTGCCAGCGGTACCGACAGGAACACTGAAGCTTTCTTT. Translating gives CASGTDRNTEAFF. The full variable domain, rest sourced from reference TRBV2 and TRBJ1-1, is EPEVTQTPSHQVTQMGQEVILRCVPISNHLYFYWYRQILGQKVEFLVSFYNNEISEKSEIFDDQFSVERPDGSNFTLKIRSTKLEDSAMYFCASGTDRNTEAFFGQGTRLTVV.

This chain joins TRBV4-3 and TRBJ1-5; D may be TRBD1 (5 bases). The germline gives CDR1 LGHNA, CDR2 YSLEER. This CDR3 is built from 16 residues. V lost 0 bases to trimming and J lost 7 bases, with 16 bases between them. The CDR3 nucleotides are TGCGCCAGCAGCCAAGATCTTGGAAGGGGAGAGCAGCCCCAGCATTTT. It is translated as CASSQDLGRGEQPQHF.

CDR3 sequence reads: CAWIFGGANTGELFF. CDR3 nucleotide sequence: TGTGCCTGGATTTTTGGGGGGGCGAACACCGGGGAGCTGTTTTTT. J is TRBJ2-2 and V is TRBV30; 7 nucleotides line up with TRBD2. CDR1 is GTSNPN, CDR2 SVGIG, per germline (reference sequence). J was trimmed by 0 bases and V by 4 bases; bases with no gene match: 5. This CDR3 region has 15 residues. The variable domain in full, completed from reference TRBV30 and TRBJ2-2, reads SQTIHQWPATLVQPVGSPLSLECTVEGTSNPNLYWYRQAAGRGLQLLFYSVGIGQISSEVPQNLSASRPQDRQFILSSKKLLLSDSGFYLCAWIFGGANTGELFFGEGSRLTVL.

This chain uses TRBV5-1 with TRBJ1-1; 9 bases map to TRBD1. CDR1 is SGHRS and CDR2 is YFSETQ in the germline V gene. The CDR3 runs 13 residues. V dropped 2 bases and J dropped 9; count of bases not matched to a gene: 5. The CDR3 DNA reads TGCGCCAGCAGCTTAGACAGGGGGGGAAAAGCTTTCTTT. Translating it yields CASSLDRGGKAFF.

The chain carries TRBV29-1 and TRBJ2-1, with D perhaps given as TRBD1 or TRBD2 (5 bases each). Between the trimmed V and J ends, which lost 7 bases and 2 bases, there was a span of 9 bases. The CDR3 totals 12 residues. Germline V gene sequence: CDR1 SQVTM, CDR2 ANQGSEA. The DNA of the CDR3 is TGCAGCGCCGGGACCACCTACAATGAGCAGTTCTTC. Protein sequence: CSAGTTYNEQFF.

V gene TRBV25-1 combines with J gene TRBJ1-1, with 7 bases lining up with TRBD1. The germline V gene has CDR1 MGHDK and CDR2 SYGVNS. V gave up 6 bases and J gave up 1 base; unmatched junction bases: 5. This CDR3 has 14 residues. For the CDR3, the DNA is TGTGCCAGCAGACCCGACAGGGAGAACACTGAAGCTTTCTTT. This sequence encodes CASRPDRENTEAFF.

As to this clone: This same CDR3 is encoded by further DNA sequences in the sample. The chain has TRBV11-2 and TRBJ2-7; no reliable D call. Germline V gene lookup returns CDR1 SGHAT and CDR2 FQNNGV. Trimming left V 3 bases short and J 2 bases short, with 2 bases between. This CDR3 comprises 11 residues. The CDR3 DNA sequence: TGTGCCAGCAGCTTGGCCTACGAGCAGTACTTC. Protein product: CASSLAYEQYF.

The chain is built from TRBV2 and TRBJ2-7; D not certain. With 6 bases removed from V and 4 bases from J, the gap between germline ends came to 10 bases. The CDR3 contains 12 residues. Per germline, CDR1 SNHLY and CDR2 FYNNEI. CDR3 DNA: TGTGCCAGCAGCTACGAGCCTTACGAGCAGTACTTC. Its translation is CASSYEPYEQYF.

The chain has TRBV6-5 and TRBJ2-5; D is uncertain. The CDR3 totals 12 residues. Trimming pared 8 bases from V and 2 bases from J, leaving 9 bases between. Germline V CDR1 and CDR2: MNHEY, SVGAGI. The CDR3 sequence: CASSRPQETQYF. The CDR3 nucleotides are TGTGCCAGCTCTAGGCCTCAAGAGACCCAGTACTTC.

This clone was picked up one time. The genes are TRBV27 and TRBJ1-5; tentative D call: TRBD1 (6 bases). The ends were cut back, 3 bases at V and 9 bases at J, with 12 bases in the middle. From germline, CDR1 is MNHEY and CDR2 SMNVEV (reference sequence). There are 13 residues in the CDR3. CDR3 sequence (DNA): TGTGCCAGCAGTTTGGACAGAGAATCGCCCCAGCATTTT. Translated: CASSLDRESPQHF.

This clone occurred a few times. The chain recombines TRBV5-6 with TRBJ1-2, with 7 bases lining up with TRBD1. The CDR3 spans 13 residues. Germline CDR1 and CDR2: SGHDT and YYEEEE. With V trimmed by 4 bases and J by 6 bases, 6 bases remained unmatched. The CDR3 coding sequence is TGTGCCAGCAGCCTACGACAGGGTGATGGCTACACCTTC. It translates to CASSLRQGDGYTF.

This clone was seen a handful of times. J is TRBJ2-5 and V is TRBV25-1; D is unresolved. The CDR3 has 17 amino acids. The germline V gene has CDR1 MGHDK and CDR2 SYGVNS. Trimming cost V 4 bases and J 5 bases, with 23 bases left between them. The CDR3 loop reads CASSALGLTFDEETQYF. The CDR3 nucleotides are TGTGCCAGCAGTGCGTTGGGGTTGACCTTCGACGAGGAGACCCAGTACTTC.

This clone was seen a handful of times. V usage is TRBV4-3 and J usage is TRBJ2-1, with D possibly TRBD2 on 5 matching bases. Germline CDR1 is LGHNA and CDR2 is YSLEER. V lost 1 base, J lost 7 bases, and 8 bases lay in between. The CDR3 has 13 amino acids. CDR3 region: CASSQVTTNEQFF. CDR3 in DNA: TGCGCCAGCAGCCAAGTGACTACGAATGAGCAGTTCTTC.

The V gene is TRBV7-9, the J gene TRBJ2-7; D possibly corresponds to TRBD2 (6 bases). The CDR3 has 17 amino acids. The germline CDR1 and CDR2 sequences are SEHNR and FQNEAQ (reference sequence). V was clipped by 5 bases and J by 1 base, with 21 bases between them. CDR3 amino acids: CASSPLWPLSGSYEQYF. The CDR3 DNA is TGTGCCAGCAGCCCCCTCTGGCCCCTTAGCGGATCCTACGAGCAGTACTTC.

This clone has only a few counts. The chain employs TRBV28 and TRBJ2-7; D uncertain. This CDR3 is 14 amino acids long. Germline CDR1 reads MDHEN; CDR2 reads SYDVKM. Trimming removed 7 bases at V and 0 bases at J, with 13 bases between. CDR3 loop: CASISNALSYEQYF. CDR3 DNA: TGTGCCAGCATCTCCAACGCGCTCTCCTACGAGCAGTACTTC.

This clone was detected only once. This chain links TRBV9 with TRBJ2-1, with a possible D match to TRBD1 (5 bases). This CDR3 spans 12 amino acids. V dropped 0 bases and J dropped 10 bases, with 8 bases sitting between them. Germline lookup yields CDR1 SGDLS and CDR2 YYNGEE. CDR3 nucleotide sequence: TGTGCCAGCAGCGTAGTGTGGGGCGAGCAGTTCTTC. Translating gives CASSVVWGEQFF. The entire variable domain, with the rest obtained from reference TRBV9 and TRBJ2-1, is as follows: DSGVTQTPKHLITATGQRVTLRCSPRSGDLSVYWYQQSLDQGLQFLIQYYNGEERAKGNILERFSAQQFPDLHSELNLSSLELGDSALYFCASSVVWGEQFFGPGTRLTVL.

The chain combines TRBV9 with TRBJ1-2; unclear D gene. V dropped 1 base and J dropped 7 bases, with 11 bases sitting between them. The CDR3 runs 13 residues. Per the germline V gene, CDR1 is SGDLS and CDR2 is YYNGEE. The CDR3 here is CASSVTTLGGYTF. CDR3 in DNA: TGTGCCAGCAGCGTAACGACATTGGGTGGCTACACCTTC.

The chain has TRBV27 and TRBJ1-6; tentatively, D is TRBD1 (5 bases). Germline CDR1 reads MNHEY; CDR2 reads SMNVEV (reference sequence). V was shortened by 2 bases and J by 7 bases, with 9 bases between the two germline ends. The CDR3 is 14 amino acids. DNA of the CDR3: TGTGCCAGCAGTTTACTAGGGGAGAATTCACCCCTCCACTTT. Amino acids: CASSLLGENSPLHF.

This clone was seen only a few times. The genes are TRBV6-5 and TRBJ2-7; D is possibly TRBD1 (6 bases). The germline V gene encodes CDR1 MNHEY and CDR2 SVGAGI. Trimming cost V 5 bases and J 0 bases, with 14 bases left between them. The CDR3 has 15 residues. CDR3 bases: TGTGCCAGCAGTGTCGACAGGATGAGCTCCTACGAGCAGTACTTC. It translates to CASSVDRMSSYEQYF.

This rearrangement joins TRBV11-3 to TRBJ2-7; perhaps TRBD1 as D (6 bases). Germline lookup yields CDR1 SGHNT and CDR2 YENEEA. The CDR3 is 13 residues long. The V end was cut by 3 bases, the J end by 5 bases, with 11 bases between. The CDR3 region is CASSFPGADEQYF. DNA for the CDR3: TGTGCCAGCAGCTTCCCAGGGGCCGACGAGCAGTACTTC.

V gene TRBV30 combines with J gene TRBJ1-3, with D uncertain. The CDR3 totals 13 residues. Trimming shortened V by 3 bases and J by 0 bases, and 6 bases separated the two germline ends. Germline loops: CDR1 GTSNPN, CDR2 SVGIG (reference sequence). DNA for the CDR3: TGTGCCTGGAGCTTACTCTCTGGAAACACCATATATTTT. Translating gives CAWSLLSGNTIYF.